The 5 T cell receptor beta chains below come from one sample, sequenced in a study of PD-1 blockade in classical Hodgkin lymphoma. TCRdb's copy holds only in-frame clones and misses some; the assay was immunoSEQ multiplex PCR. This table holds approximately 70,000 clones, about 92% found once. In every patient, relapse followed autologous stem cell transplantation, while exposure to brentuximab vedotin differed. The sequenced sample was peripheral blood mononuclear cells (PBMCs), obtained at baseline. Every receptor here comes from a human donor with classical Hodgkin lymphoma.

The chain couples TRBV7-7 to TRBJ1-1; D is uncertain. V dropped 2 bases and J dropped 1 base, with 5 bases sitting between them. Germline loops: CDR1 SSHAT, CDR2 FNYEAQ (reference sequence). The length of the CDR3 is 13 residues. Here the CDR3 reads CASSLSRNTEAFF. DNA for the CDR3: TGTGCCAGCAGCTTAAGCAGGAACACTGAAGCTTTCTTT.

The V and J genes are TRBV6-6 and TRBJ1-1; D may be TRBD1 (6 bases). V lost 6 bases to trimming and J lost 12 bases, with 14 bases between them. Germline assignment: CDR1 MNHNY and CDR2 SVGAGI (reference sequence). The CDR3 totals 11 residues. The CDR3 DNA reads as TGTGCCAGCAGCGGGGGCAGGGAACCTTTCTTT. Translation gives CASSGGREPFF.

The table lists this clone with a count of one. This chain connects TRBV5-4 to TRBJ2-5; TRBD1 is a possible D gene (6 bases). Germline lookup yields CDR1 SGHNT and CDR2 YYREEE (reference sequence). The CDR3 is 13 amino acids. V was shortened by 2 bases and J by 5 bases, with 10 bases between the two germline ends. CDR3 sequence reads: CASSLTGMETQYF. The CDR3 nucleotides are TGTGCCAGCAGCTTAACAGGGATGGAGACCCAGTACTTC.

The V gene is TRBV7-9, the J gene TRBJ1-1; D remains ambiguous. The CDR3 totals 12 residues. V lost 5 bases to trimming and J lost 4 bases, with 8 bases between them. Per germline, CDR1 SEHNR and CDR2 FQNEAQ (reference sequence). CDR3 in amino acids: CASSVGSTEAFF. The CDR3 coding sequence is TGTGCCAGCAGCGTCGGGTCCACTGAAGCTTTCTTT. Full variable domain (remainder filled in from reference TRBV7-9 and TRBJ1-1): DTGVSQNPRHKITKRGQNVTFRCDPISEHNRLYWYRQTLGQGPEFLTYFQNEAQLEKSRLLSDRFSAERPKGSFSTLEIQRTEQGDSAMYLCASSVGSTEAFFGQGTRLTVV.

The chain recombines TRBV6-6 with TRBJ2-7; D assignment may be TRBD1 or TRBD2 (5 bases each). Germline-derived CDR1 and CDR2 are MNHNY and SVGAGI (reference sequence). The V gene lost 2 bases and the J gene lost 2 bases, with 7 bases spanning the gap. CDR3 length: 13 amino acids. CDR3 nucleotides: TGTGCCAGCAGTTACGTGGGGGCCTACGAGCAGTACTTC. Its translation is CASSYVGAYEQYF.